The clone carrying this TCR beta chain was detected only a few times. Its matching antigen is unknown. The data belong to a study of T cells after yellow fever vaccination. 5'RACE template switching added a universal primer site and UMIs to TCR cDNA. TCRdb independently ran MiXCR on the 5' RACE reads; one entry per CDR3 protein. Counted here are 250,000 to 300,000 distinct CDR3 sequences, about 5.2% occurring once; the ten biggest clones make up approximately 3.5%. General study points: Faster peaking, at day 5 versus 15, marked a secondary response that was weaker. Clonotypes found in both CD4 and CD8 compartments made up a small share. The booster saw the reappearance of most primary-vaccination clones (roughly 96% CD4, 88% CD8).

V lost 2 bases to trimming and J lost 4 bases; unmatched junction nucleotides: 7. The CDR3 is made up of 15 amino acids. Germline V gene sequence: CDR1 SGHRS, CDR2 YFSETQ. The J gene is TRBJ1-2, the V gene TRBV5-1, with TRBD1 identical over 8 bases. This receptor was taken from a man between 18 and 35 years old who received the YFV17D yellow fever vaccine. This sample comprised CD4+ T cells sorted from PBMCs, obtained on the day of the yellow fever booster vaccination. CDR3 protein: CASSFEPGGGYGYTF. The DNA of the CDR3 is TGCGCCAGCAGCTTCGAGCCAGGGGGCGGCTATGGCTACACCTTC. Filled out from reference TRBV5-1 and TRBJ1-2, the complete variable domain reads KAGVTQTPRYLIKTRGQQVTLSCSPISGHRSVSWYQQTPGQGLQFLFEYFSETQRNKGNFPGRFSGRQFSNSRSEMNVSTLELGDSALYLCASSFEPGGGYGYTFGSGTRLTVV.